This T cell receptor (beta chain) stems from a study of blood T cell repertoires in COVID-19. As for the study in general: Sites across the United States, Italy and Spain contributed samples from acute and convalescent COVID-19.

V was pared by 1 base and J by 2 bases, with 10 bases between. The CDR3 has 15 residues. CDR1 MGHRA and CDR2 YSYEKL come from the germline V gene. Only in-frame clones appear in the TCRdb table, and some are missing; sequencing was by immunoSEQ multiplex PCR. Among roughly 260,000 clones listed, 70% to 85% were seen once. The chain joins TRBV4-1 to TRBJ2-3; TRBD2 is a possible D gene (6 bases). This sequence originates from a woman in her forties with active or convalescent COVID-19. The sequenced material came from peripheral blood. The CDR3 bases are TGCGCCAGCAGCCAAGCGGACTACCCCACAGATACGCAGTATTTT. Translated, it gives CASSQADYPTDTQYF.